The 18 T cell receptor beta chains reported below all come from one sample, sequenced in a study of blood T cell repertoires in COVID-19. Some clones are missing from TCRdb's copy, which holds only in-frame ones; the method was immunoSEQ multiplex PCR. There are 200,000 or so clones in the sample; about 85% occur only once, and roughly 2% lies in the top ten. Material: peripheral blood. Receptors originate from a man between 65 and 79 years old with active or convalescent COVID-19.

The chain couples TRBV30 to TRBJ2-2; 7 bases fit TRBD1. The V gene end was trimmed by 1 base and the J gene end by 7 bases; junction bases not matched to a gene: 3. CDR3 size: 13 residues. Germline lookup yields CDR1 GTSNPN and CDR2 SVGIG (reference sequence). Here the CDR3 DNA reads TGTGCCTGGAGTGGACAGGGCCACGGGGAGCTGTTTTTT. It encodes CAWSGQGHGELFF.

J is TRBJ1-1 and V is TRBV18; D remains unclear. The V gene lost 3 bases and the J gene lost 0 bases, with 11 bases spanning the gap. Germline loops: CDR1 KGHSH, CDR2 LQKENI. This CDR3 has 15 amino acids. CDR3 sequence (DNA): TGTGCCAGCTCACCCCGGTTTGGTTTGAACACTGAAGCTTTCTTT. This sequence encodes CASSPRFGLNTEAFF. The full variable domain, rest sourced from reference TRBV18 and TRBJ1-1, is NAGVMQNPRHLVRRRGQEARLRCSPMKGHSHVYWYRQLPEEGLKFMVYLQKENIIDESGMPKERFSAEFPKEGPSILRIQQVVRGDSAAYFCASSPRFGLNTEAFFGQGTRLTVV.

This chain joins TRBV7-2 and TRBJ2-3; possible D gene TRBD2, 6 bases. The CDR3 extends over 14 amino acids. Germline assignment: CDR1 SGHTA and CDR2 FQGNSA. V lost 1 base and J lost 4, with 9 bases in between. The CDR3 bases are TGTGCCAGCAGCTTAGGCCCTAGCGCAGATACGCAGTATTTT. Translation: CASSLGPSADTQYF.

For the CDR3, the DNA is TGCGCCAGCAGCGCCACTGACAGGGTCGGCGAGCAGTACTTC. Its protein is CASSATDRVGEQYF. J is TRBJ2-7 and V is TRBV4-3, with TRBD1 matching over 7 bases. This CDR3 contains 14 residues. CDR1 LGHNA and CDR2 YSLEER come from the germline V gene. The V segment lost 5 bases and the J segment 6 bases; nucleotides outside the gene matches: 10.

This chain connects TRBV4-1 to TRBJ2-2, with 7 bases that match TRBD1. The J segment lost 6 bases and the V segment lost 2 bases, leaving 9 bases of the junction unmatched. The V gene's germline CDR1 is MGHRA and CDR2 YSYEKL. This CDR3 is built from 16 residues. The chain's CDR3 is CASSQRSRDSAGELFF. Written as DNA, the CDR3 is TGCGCCAGCAGCCAAAGGTCCCGGGACAGCGCCGGGGAGCTGTTTTTT.

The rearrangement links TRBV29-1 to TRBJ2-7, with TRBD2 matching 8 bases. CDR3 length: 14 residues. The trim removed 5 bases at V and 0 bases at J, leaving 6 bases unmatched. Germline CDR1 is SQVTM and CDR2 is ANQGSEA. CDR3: CSVSRSGGSYEQYF. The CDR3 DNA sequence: TGCAGCGTTTCAAGGAGCGGGGGCTCCTACGAGCAGTACTTC.

CDR3 sequence reads: CASSRQGVRNTIYF. Written as DNA, the CDR3 is TGTGCCAGCAGTCGGCAGGGGGTGAGAAACACCATATATTTT. The chain is built from TRBV6-4 and TRBJ1-3, with TRBD1 matching 7 bases. V was clipped by 5 bases and J by 5 bases; unmatched bases: 6. Germline CDR1 reads MRHNA; CDR2 reads SNTAGT. CDR3 length: 14 residues.

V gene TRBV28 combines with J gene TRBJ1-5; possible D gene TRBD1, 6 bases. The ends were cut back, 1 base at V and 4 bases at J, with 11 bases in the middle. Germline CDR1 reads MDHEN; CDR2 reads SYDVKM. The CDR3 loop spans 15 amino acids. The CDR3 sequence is CASSLLGQGNQPQHF. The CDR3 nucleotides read TGTGCCAGCAGTTTATTGGGCCAGGGGAATCAGCCCCAGCATTTT.

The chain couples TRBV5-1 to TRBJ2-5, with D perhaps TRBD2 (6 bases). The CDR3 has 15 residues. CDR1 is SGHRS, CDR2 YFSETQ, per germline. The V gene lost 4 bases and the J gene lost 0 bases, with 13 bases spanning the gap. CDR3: CASSLGGVNQETQYF. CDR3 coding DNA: TGCGCCAGCAGCCTCGGAGGGGTTAACCAAGAGACCCAGTACTTC.

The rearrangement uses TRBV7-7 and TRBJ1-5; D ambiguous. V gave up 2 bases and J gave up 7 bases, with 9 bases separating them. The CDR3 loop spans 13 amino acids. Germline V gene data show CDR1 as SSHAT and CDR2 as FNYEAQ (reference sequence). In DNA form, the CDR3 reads TGTGCCAGCAGCTTAAATCGGTACCAGCCCCAGCATTTT. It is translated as CASSLNRYQPQHF. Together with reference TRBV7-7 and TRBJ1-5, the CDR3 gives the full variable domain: GAGVSQSPRYKVTKRGQDVTLRCDPISSHATLYWYQQALGQGPEFLTYFNYEAQPDKSGLPSDRFSAERPEGSISTLTIQRTEQRDSAMYRCASSLNRYQPQHFGDGTRLSIL.

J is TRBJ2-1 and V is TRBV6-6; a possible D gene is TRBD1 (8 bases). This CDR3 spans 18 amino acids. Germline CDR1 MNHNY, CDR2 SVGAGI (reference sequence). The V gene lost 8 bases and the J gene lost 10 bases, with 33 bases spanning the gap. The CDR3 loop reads CASGRRTGSGEARVEQFF. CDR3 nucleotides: TGTGCCAGCGGTCGGAGGACAGGGAGCGGGGAGGCCCGAGTGGAGCAGTTCTTC.

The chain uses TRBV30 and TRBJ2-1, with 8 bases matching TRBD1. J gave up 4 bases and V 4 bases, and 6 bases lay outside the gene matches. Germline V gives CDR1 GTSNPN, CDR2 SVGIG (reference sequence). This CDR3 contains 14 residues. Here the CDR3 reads CAWIRGQEYNEQFF. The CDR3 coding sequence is TGTGCCTGGATCCGGGGACAGGAATACAATGAGCAGTTCTTC. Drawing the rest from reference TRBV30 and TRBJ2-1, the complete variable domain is SQTIHQWPATLVQPVGSPLSLECTVEGTSNPNLYWYRQAAGRGLQLLFYSVGIGQISSEVPQNLSASRPQDRQFILSSKKLLLSDSGFYLCAWIRGQEYNEQFFGPGTRLTVL.

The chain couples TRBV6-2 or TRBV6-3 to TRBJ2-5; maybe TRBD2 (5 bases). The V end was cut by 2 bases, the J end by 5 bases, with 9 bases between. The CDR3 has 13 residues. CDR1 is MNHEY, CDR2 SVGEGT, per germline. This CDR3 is CASSYTGMETQYF. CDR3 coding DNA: TGTGCCAGCAGTTACACGGGGATGGAGACCCAGTACTTC.

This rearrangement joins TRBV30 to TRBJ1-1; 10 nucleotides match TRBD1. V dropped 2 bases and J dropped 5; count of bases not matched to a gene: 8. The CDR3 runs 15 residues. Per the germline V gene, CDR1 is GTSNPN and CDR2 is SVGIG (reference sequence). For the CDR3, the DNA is TGTGCCTGGAGTTTAACCGGACAGGGGGGAACTGAAGCTTTCTTT. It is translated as CAWSLTGQGGTEAFF. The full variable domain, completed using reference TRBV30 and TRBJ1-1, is SQTIHQWPATLVQPVGSPLSLECTVEGTSNPNLYWYRQAAGRGLQLLFYSVGIGQISSEVPQNLSASRPQDRQFILSSKKLLLSDSGFYLCAWSLTGQGGTEAFFGQGTRLTVV.

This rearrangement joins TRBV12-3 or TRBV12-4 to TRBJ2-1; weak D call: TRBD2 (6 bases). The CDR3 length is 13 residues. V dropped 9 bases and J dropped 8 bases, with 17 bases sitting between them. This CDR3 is CASRKTRSDEQFF. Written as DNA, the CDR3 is TGTGCCAGTCGTAAGACTAGGAGCGATGAGCAGTTCTTC.

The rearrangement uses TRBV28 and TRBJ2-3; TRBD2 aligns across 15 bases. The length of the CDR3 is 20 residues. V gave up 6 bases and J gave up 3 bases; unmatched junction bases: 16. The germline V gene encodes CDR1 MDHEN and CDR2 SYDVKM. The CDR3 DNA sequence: TGTGCCAGCAGCAGCGACCTAACGTGGACTAGCGGGAGGGGTACAGATACGCAGTATTTT. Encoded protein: CASSSDLTWTSGRGTDTQYF.

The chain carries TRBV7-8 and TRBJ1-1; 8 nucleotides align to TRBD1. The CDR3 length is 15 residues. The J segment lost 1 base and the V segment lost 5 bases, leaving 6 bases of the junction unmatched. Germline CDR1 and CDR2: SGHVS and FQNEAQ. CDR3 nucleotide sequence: TGTGCCAGCAGCCCGGTACAGGGGGGGAACACTGAAGCTTTCTTT. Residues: CASSPVQGGNTEAFF.

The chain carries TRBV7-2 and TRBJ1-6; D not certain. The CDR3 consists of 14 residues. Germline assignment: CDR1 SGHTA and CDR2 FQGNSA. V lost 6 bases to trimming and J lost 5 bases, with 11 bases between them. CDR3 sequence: CASRWQVHNSPLHF. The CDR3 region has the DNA TGTGCCAGCAGATGGCAGGTTCATAATTCACCCCTCCACTTT.